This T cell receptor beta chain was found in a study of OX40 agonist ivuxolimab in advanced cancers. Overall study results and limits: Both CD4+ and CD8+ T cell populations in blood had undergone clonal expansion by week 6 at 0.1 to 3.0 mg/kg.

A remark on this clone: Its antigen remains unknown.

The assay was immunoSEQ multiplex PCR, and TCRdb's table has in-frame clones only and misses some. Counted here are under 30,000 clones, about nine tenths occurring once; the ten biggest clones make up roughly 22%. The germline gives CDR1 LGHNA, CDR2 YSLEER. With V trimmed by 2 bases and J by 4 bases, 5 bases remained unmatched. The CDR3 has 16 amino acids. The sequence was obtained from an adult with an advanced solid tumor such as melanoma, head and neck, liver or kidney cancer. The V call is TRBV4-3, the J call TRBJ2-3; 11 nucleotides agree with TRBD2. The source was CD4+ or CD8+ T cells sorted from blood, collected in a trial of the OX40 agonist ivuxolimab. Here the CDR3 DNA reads TGCGCCAGCAGCCAAACTAGCGGGAGTTCCGCAGATACGCAGTATTTT. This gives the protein CASSQTSGSSADTQYF.